This T cell receptor beta chain is from a study of cytomegalovirus exposure and HLA in healthy donors. Study at large: A subsequent analysis reported that the 95 to 150 validation repertoires were produced on the same platform that had also been used for the approximately 710 first-cohort repertoires. General study results and limits: Through in vitro validation, three CMV-associated chains were shown to be specific for CMV antigens. The tendency of first-cohort TCR clusters to co-occur in the 120 validation repertoires was the finding of a later analysis. Diagnosis of cytomegalovirus status made by the classifier reportedly showed high specificity and sensitivity.

Clones were read by immunoSEQ multiplex PCR, and TCRdb kept only the in-frame ones, dropping some. Of over 200,000 clones in the sample, about nine tenths were seen once. This CDR3 has 13 amino acids. Per the germline V gene, CDR1 is WNHNN and CDR2 is SYGVQD (reference sequence). J gave up 5 bases and V 0 bases, and 1 base lay outside the gene matches. Concerning this clone: Its target is not known.

The clonotype comes from a woman aged 30 to 39 in good health and CMV-seronegative. The sample was PBMCs. V gene TRBV10-1 combines with J gene TRBJ2-7; TRBD2 aligns across 7 bases. CDR3 region: CASSESTSHEQYF. The CDR3 DNA reads TGCGCCAGCAGTGAGTCGACTAGCCACGAGCAGTACTTC.